This is a list of T cell receptor beta chains from one sample in a study of T cell repertoires in cytomegalovirus infection. TCRdb redid the calling of the reads with MiXCR, one entry per CDR3 protein. The sample has some 200,000 distinct CDR3 sequences, approximately 19% seen once. The material sequenced was PBMCs. The receptors shown here come from a human donor in good health (CMV status not recorded). Some clones in this sample may be carry-over from other donors' samples. Both conserved end residues are part of each CDR3. A D gene is named only where the DNA matches it firmly. A row's size may be missing; if present it is once, few, many or a size class.

abundance | j_gene | v_gene | d_gene | CDR3aa | CDR3nt
- | TRBJ2-3 | TRBV11-3 | - | CASSPQGGSLTDTQYF | TGTGCCAGCAGCCCCCAGGGCGGATCCCTCACAGATACGCAGTATTTT
few | TRBJ2-7 | TRBV13 | - | CASGDRSYEQYF | TGTGCCAGCGGTGACAGGAGCTACGAGCAGTACTTC
- | TRBJ2-7 | TRBV28 | - | CASSFRGLGVEQYF | TGTGCCAGCAGTTTTCGCGGGCTGGGGGTCGAGCAGTACTTC
many | TRBJ1-1 | TRBV7-8 | TRBD1 | CASSRDPGGSTEAFF | TGTGCCAGCAGCCGGGATCCAGGGGGATCGACTGAAGCTTTCTTT
many | TRBJ1-2 | TRBV27 | - | CASSLTQAYGYTF | TGTGCCAGCAGTTTAACTCAGGCCTATGGCTACACCTTC
- | TRBJ2-1 | TRBV12-3/TRBV12-4 | - | CASSLVISYLADNYNEQFF | TGTGCCAGCAGTTTAGTCATTAGTTATCTAGCAGACAACTACAATGAGCAGTTCTTC
many | TRBJ2-7 | TRBV5-5 | - | CASSLGAAYEQYF | TGTGCCAGCAGCTTGGGGGCAGCTTACGAGCAGTACTTC
- | TRBJ1-5 | TRBV2 | - | CASSEGGGPSQPQHF | TGTGCCAGCAGTGAAGGGGGTGGGCCCAGTCAGCCCCAGCATTTT
- | TRBJ2-1 | TRBV9 | - | CASSVEAGYYNEQFF | TGTGCCAGCAGCGTAGAGGCGGGCTACTACAATGAGCAGTTCTTC
- | TRBJ2-3 | TRBV6-5 | TRBD1 | CASSLSTGTDTQYF | TGTGCCAGCAGCCTTTCGACAGGGACAGATACGCAGTATTTT
many | TRBJ1-5 | TRBV20-1 | TRBD1 | CSVWRGTGTAYSNQPQHF | TGCAGTGTGTGGAGGGGTACCGGGACAGCTTATAGCAATCAGCCCCAGCATTTT
few | TRBJ2-2 | TRBV7-6 | TRBD1 | CASSQQGGSNTGELFF | TGTGCTAGCAGCCAACAGGGGGGATCGAACACCGGGGAGCTGTTTTTT
- | TRBJ2-7 | TRBV7-6 | TRBD1 | CASSLQGNVYEQYF | TGTGCCAGCAGCCTACAGGGGAACGTATACGAGCAGTACTTC
few | TRBJ2-2 | TRBV6-5 | - | CASGQTNTGELFF | TGTGCCAGCGGACAGACGAACACCGGGGAGCTGTTTTTT
many | TRBJ1-1 | TRBV7-6 | TRBD1 | CASSLDRDSEAFF | TGTGCCAGCAGCCTGGACAGGGATTCTGAAGCTTTCTTT
- | TRBJ2-1 | TRBV25-1 | - | CASSVPGGAENEQFF | TGTGCCAGCAGTGTCCCAGGGGGGGCAGAGAATGAGCAGTTCTTC
few | TRBJ1-2 | TRBV7-9 | TRBD1 | CASSLEDRALYGYTF | TGTGCCAGCAGCTTAGAGGACAGGGCTCTCTATGGCTACACCTTC
few | TRBJ2-5 | TRBV19 | TRBD1 | CASSFGTGARQETQYF | TGTGCCAGTAGTTTCGGGACAGGGGCCCGGCAAGAGACCCAGTACTTC
many | TRBJ1-2 | TRBV7-2 | - | CASSSNSRANYGYTF | TGTGCCAGCAGCTCCAATAGCAGGGCCAACTATGGCTACACCTTC
- | TRBJ2-1 | TRBV7-9 | - | CASSPGTWFLPYNEQFF | TGTGCCAGCAGCCCCGGGACCTGGTTTCTCCCCTACAATGAGCAGTTCTTC
few | TRBJ1-5 | TRBV7-9 | - | CASTGRGDQPQHF | TGTGCCAGCACGGGCCGCGGAGATCAGCCCCAGCATTTT
few | TRBJ1-1 | TRBV25-1 | - | CASVEGREAFF | TGTGCCAGCGTGGAGGGGAGAGAAGCTTTCTTT
few | TRBJ2-5 | TRBV20-1 | TRBD2 | CSARGPGTSGSGIETQYF | TGCAGTGCTAGGGGCCCCGGGACTAGCGGGAGTGGTATAGAGACCCAGTACTTC
few | TRBJ1-5 | TRBV12-3/TRBV12-4 | - | CASSQFMGRDDQPQHF | TGTGCCAGCAGCCAGTTTATGGGCAGGGATGATCAGCCCCAGCATTTT
few | TRBJ2-6 | TRBV20-1 | - | CSARTGANVLTF | TGCAGTGCTAGAACCGGGGCCAACGTCCTGACTTTC
- | TRBJ1-1 | TRBV19 | - | CASNRGTSDEAFF | TGTGCCAGTAACCGAGGGACGTCGGATGAAGCTTTCTTT
few | TRBJ1-2 | TRBV29-1 | TRBD1 | CSVVVRQGASANYGYTF | TGCAGCGTTGTGGTCAGGCAGGGGGCGAGTGCTAACTATGGCTACACCTTC
- | TRBJ1-2 | TRBV7-2 | TRBD1 | CASSSIFRGTYGYTF | TGTGCCAGCAGCTCTATATTCAGGGGGACTTATGGCTACACCTTC
- | TRBJ2-7 | TRBV28 | TRBD2 | CASSYDAPTSGYSYEQYF | TGTGCCAGCAGTTATGACGCCCCGACTAGCGGGTACTCCTACGAGCAGTACTTC